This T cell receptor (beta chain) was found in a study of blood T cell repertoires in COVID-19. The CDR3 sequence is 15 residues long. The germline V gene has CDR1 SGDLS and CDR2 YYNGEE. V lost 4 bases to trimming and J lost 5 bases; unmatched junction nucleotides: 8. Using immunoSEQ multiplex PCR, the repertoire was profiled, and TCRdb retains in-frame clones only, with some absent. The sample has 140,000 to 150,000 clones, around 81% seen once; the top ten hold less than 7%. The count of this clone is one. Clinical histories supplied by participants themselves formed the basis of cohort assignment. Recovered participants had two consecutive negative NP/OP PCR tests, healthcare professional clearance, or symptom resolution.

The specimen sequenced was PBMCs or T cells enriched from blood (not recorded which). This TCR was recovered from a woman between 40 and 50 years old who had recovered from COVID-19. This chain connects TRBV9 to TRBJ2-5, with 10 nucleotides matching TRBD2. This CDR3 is CASSPGLAGAETQYF. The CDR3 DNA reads TGTGCCAGCAGCCCGGGGCTAGCGGGAGCGGAGACCCAGTACTTC.